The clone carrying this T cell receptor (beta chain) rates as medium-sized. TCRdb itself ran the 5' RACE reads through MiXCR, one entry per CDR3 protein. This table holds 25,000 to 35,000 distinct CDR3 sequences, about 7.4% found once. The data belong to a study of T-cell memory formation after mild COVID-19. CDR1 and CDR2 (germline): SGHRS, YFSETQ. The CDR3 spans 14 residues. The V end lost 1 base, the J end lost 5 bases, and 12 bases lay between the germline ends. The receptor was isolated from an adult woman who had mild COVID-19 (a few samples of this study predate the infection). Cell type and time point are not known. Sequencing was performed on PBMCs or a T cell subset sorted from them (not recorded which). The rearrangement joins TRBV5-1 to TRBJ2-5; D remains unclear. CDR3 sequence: CASSLFIYEETQYF. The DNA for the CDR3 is TGCGCCAGCAGCTTGTTCATCTACGAGGAGACCCAGTACTTC. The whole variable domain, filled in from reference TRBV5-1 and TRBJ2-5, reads KAGVTQTPRYLIKTRGQQVTLSCSPISGHRSVSWYQQTPGQGLQFLFEYFSETQRNKGNFPGRFSGRQFSNSRSEMNVSTLELGDSALYLCASSLFIYEETQYFGPGTRLLVL.